These 21 T cell receptor beta chains share one sample of origin, sequenced in a study of blood T cell repertoires in COVID-19. Clones were sequenced by immunoSEQ multiplex PCR, and TCRdb holds only the in-frame ones, with some missing. In the table there are about 100,000 clones, around four fifths of which are singletons. Sequencing was carried out using peripheral blood. These receptors were obtained from a man between 50 and 59 years old with active or convalescent COVID-19.

The chain carries TRBV11-1 and TRBJ2-2; 7 nucleotides match TRBD1. The CDR3 totals 13 residues. CDR1 is SGHAT and CDR2 is FQDESV in the germline V gene (reference sequence). V dropped 6 bases and J dropped 7; count of bases not matched to a gene: 5. The CDR3 loop reads CASRWTGGGELFF. DNA for the CDR3: TGTGCCAGCAGATGGACAGGTGGCGGGGAGCTGTTTTTT. The full variable domain, completed using reference TRBV11-1 and TRBJ2-2, is EAEVAQSPRYKITEKSQAVAFWCDPISGHATLYWYRQILGQGPELLVQFQDESVVDDSQLPKDRFSAERLKGVDSTLKIQPAELGDSAMYLCASRWTGGGELFFGEGSRLTVL.

The CDR3 here is CASSPHGAGEQFF. CDR3 bases: TGTGCCAGCAGTCCGCATGGGGCAGGGGAGCAGTTCTTC. The rearrangement joins TRBV28 to TRBJ2-1, with D perhaps matching TRBD1 (5 bases). The CDR3 is made up of 13 amino acids. The V and J ends lost 5 bases and 10 bases respectively, with 15 bases between them. Germline V lookup: CDR1 MDHEN, CDR2 SYDVKM.

This sequence joins TRBV6-5 and TRBJ2-3; 8 bases map to TRBD1. CDR3 length: 15 residues. Germline V gene lookup returns CDR1 MNHEY and CDR2 SVGAGI. The V and J ends lost 4 bases and 0 bases, in that order; junction bases with no gene match: 3. CDR3 loop: CASSSRGRSTDTQYF. Written as DNA, the CDR3 is TGTGCCAGCAGTTCCAGGGGGCGAAGCACAGATACGCAGTATTTT.

The chain couples TRBV6-5 to TRBJ1-1; D not certain. In germline, CDR1 is MNHEY, CDR2 SVGAGI. V was shortened by 5 bases and J by 1 base, with 8 bases between the two germline ends. The CDR3 covers 13 residues. This CDR3 is CASSRAGNTEAFF. The CDR3 DNA sequence: TGTGCCAGCAGTAGGGCGGGGAACACTGAAGCTTTCTTT.

V is TRBV5-1 and J is TRBJ1-1; 7 nucleotides match TRBD1. The length of the CDR3 is 16 residues. J lost 1 base, V lost 4 bases, and 10 bases had no gene match. The V gene's germline CDR1 is SGHRS and CDR2 YFSETQ. CDR3 in DNA: TGCGCCAGCAGCGGGGGGACAGCAAGAGGGAACACTGAAGCTTTCTTT. It encodes CASSGGTARGNTEAFF.

The rearrangement uses TRBV11-2 and TRBJ1-6; D is undetermined. Trimming left V 0 bases short and J 7 bases short, with 10 bases between. The CDR3 loop spans 15 amino acids. Germline CDR1 SGHAT, CDR2 FQNNGV. CDR3 residues: CASSLEGGGNSPLHF. CDR3 DNA: TGTGCCAGCAGCTTAGAAGGAGGAGGAAATTCACCCCTCCACTTT.

This sequence joins TRBV25-1 and TRBJ2-5; 9 bases map to TRBD2. The V gene end was trimmed by 3 bases and the J gene end by 1 base; junction bases not matched to a gene: 0. CDR3 size: 14 residues. Germline V gives CDR1 MGHDK, CDR2 SYGVNS. CDR3 DNA sequence: TGTGCCAGCAGTGATAGCGGGAGCCAAGAGACCCAGTACTTC. Residues: CASSDSGSQETQYF.

The genes are TRBV19 and TRBJ2-7; 7 nucleotides line up with TRBD1. With 5 bases clipped from V and 6 bases from J, the junction kept 13 bases outside the gene matches. The CDR3 runs to 15 residues. The germline V gene has CDR1 LNHDA and CDR2 SQIVND (reference sequence). The CDR3 is CASSPQTGISLEQYF. CDR3 in DNA: TGTGCCAGTAGTCCCCAGACAGGGATCTCCCTCGAGCAGTACTTC.

This clone was detected once. J is TRBJ1-5 and V is TRBV2, with 8 nucleotides matching TRBD1. CDR3 length equals 17 residues. Germline trimming cut 7 bases from V and 2 bases from J; bases unmatched to any gene: 13. Germline CDR1 reads SNHLY; CDR2 reads FYNNEI. As DNA, the CDR3 is TGTGCCAGCACCCGGAAGGCATCAGGGGGCGGCAATCAGCCCCAGCATTTT. Amino acids: CASTRKASGGGNQPQHF.

The chain employs TRBV7-9 and TRBJ2-1, with D maybe TRBD2 (5 bases). V lost 5 bases, J lost 6 bases, and 17 bases lay in between. The CDR3 totals 15 residues. Germline CDR1 SEHNR, CDR2 FQNEAQ (reference sequence). CDR3 bases: TGTGCCAGCAGCGTAGGTGCGGCCGCGGGCAATGAGCAGTTCTTC. It yields the protein CASSVGAAAGNEQFF.

V usage is TRBV11-2 and J usage is TRBJ1-6; D gene ambiguous. Trimming took off 3 bases at V and 10 bases at J, with 7 bases between the two ends. Germline CDR1 SGHAT, CDR2 FQNNGV. This CDR3 contains 12 residues. Here the CDR3 DNA reads TGTGCCAGCAGCTTTCGGGAATCACCCCTCCACTTT. The encoded protein is CASSFRESPLHF.

The chain couples TRBV12-3 or TRBV12-4 to TRBJ1-5, with 7 positions matching TRBD1. This CDR3 has 13 amino acids. Trimming cost V 5 bases and J 9 bases; bases outside gene matches: 7. The chain's CDR3 is CASSGDSRRPQHF. Here the CDR3 DNA reads TGTGCCAGCAGTGGGGACAGCAGAAGGCCCCAGCATTTT.

The CDR3 DNA follows: TGTGCCAGTAGTAGAGGACAGGTTTACACCGGGGAGCTGTTTTTT. Its translation is CASSRGQVYTGELFF. V and J are TRBV19 and TRBJ2-2; the match to TRBD1 covers 7 bases. Germline CDR1 is LNHDA and CDR2 is SQIVND (reference sequence). The trim removed 4 bases at V and 3 bases at J, leaving 5 bases unmatched. The CDR3 loop spans 15 amino acids.

V gene TRBV9 combines with J gene TRBJ2-7, with a tentative D call TRBD1 (6 bases). The germline CDR1 and CDR2 sequences are SGDLS and YYNGEE. The CDR3 is 15 residues long. V was pared by 0 bases and J by 0 bases, with 10 bases between. The CDR3 coding sequence is TGTGCCAGCAGCGTAGGATCGACAGGCTCCTACGAGCAGTACTTC. Its translation is CASSVGSTGSYEQYF.

This chain links TRBV4-2 with TRBJ1-2, with 8 bases aligning to TRBD1. The ends lost 0 bases at V and 10 bases at J; junction bases unmatched: 7. Looked up from germline, CDR1 is LGHNA and CDR2 is YNFKEQ. This CDR3 comprises 14 residues. CDR3 residues: CASSQEDRAHHYTF. The CDR3 DNA reads TGTGCCAGCAGCCAAGAGGACAGGGCCCATCACTACACCTTC.

This sequence joins TRBV4-2 and TRBJ2-7; no clear D gene. Trimming removed 3 bases from V and 4 bases from J, with 13 bases in between. The CDR3 runs 14 residues. Per germline, CDR1 LGHNA and CDR2 YNFKEQ. The CDR3 here is CASSHGSDSYEQYF. CDR3 DNA: TGTGCCAGCAGCCACGGCTCCGACTCTTACGAGCAGTACTTC.

The chain links TRBV9 to TRBJ2-6; D is uncertain. Germline loops: CDR1 SGDLS, CDR2 YYNGEE. Trimming stripped 2 bases from V and 0 bases from J, with 3 bases between. The CDR3 has 14 amino acids. DNA of the CDR3: TGTGCCAGCAGCGTTAGCTCTGGGGCCAACGTCCTGACTTTC. Translated: CASSVSSGANVLTF.

This chain joins TRBV4-1 and TRBJ2-7; D might be TRBD1 (5 bases). The CDR3 sequence is 15 residues long. Germline V lookup: CDR1 MGHRA, CDR2 YSYEKL. Trimming stripped 2 bases from V and 3 bases from J, with 14 bases between. CDR3 sequence: CASSQPEDTHYEQYF. The CDR3 nucleotides read TGCGCCAGCAGCCAACCAGAGGACACCCACTACGAGCAGTACTTC.

The chain employs TRBV5-4 and TRBJ2-3, with TRBD1 as a possible D gene (5 bases). Germline V lookup: CDR1 SGHNT, CDR2 YYREEE (reference sequence). CDR3 length equals 14 residues. Trimming removed 4 bases from V and 1 base from J, with 10 bases in between. The chain's CDR3 is CASSPGSRTDTQYF. The CDR3 DNA reads TGTGCCAGCAGCCCAGGGTCCCGCACAGATACGCAGTATTTT.

CDR3 in amino acids: CSAQRTRGGTDTQYF. The DNA of the CDR3 is TGCAGCGCCCAACGGACTAGAGGGGGCACAGATACGCAGTATTTT. The genes are TRBV29-1 and TRBJ2-3; 7 bases are shared with TRBD2. There are 15 residues in the CDR3. The junction had 11 bases not matched to a gene; V was cut back by 7 bases and J by 1 base. The germline CDR1 and CDR2 sequences are SQVTM and ANQGSEA.

This clone has just a few counts. The chain joins TRBV14 to TRBJ2-5; 8 bases match TRBD1. The length of the CDR3 is 15 residues. Germline CDR1 reads SGHDN; CDR2 reads FVKESK. V trimming: 0 bases; J trimming: 5 bases; junction bases outside the gene matches: 5. The CDR3: CASSQDSGGRETQYF. The CDR3 nucleotides read TGTGCCAGCAGCCAAGATTCAGGGGGCCGGGAGACCCAGTACTTC.